This T cell receptor beta chain was sequenced in a study of blood T cell repertoires in COVID-19. This CDR3 contains 12 residues. Germline V lookup: CDR1 DFQATT, CDR2 SNEGSKA (reference sequence). Trimming left V 3 bases short and J 1 base short, with 6 bases between. Clones were sequenced by immunoSEQ multiplex PCR, and TCRdb holds only the in-frame ones, with some missing. The table lists a few hundred thousand clones, about nine tenths of them singletons. What was sequenced was PBMCs or T cells enriched from blood (not recorded which). V and J are TRBV20-1 and TRBJ1-1; D is possibly TRBD1 (5 bases). The sequence derives from a young man who had recovered from COVID-19. The CDR3: CSASQGNTEAFF. The CDR3 DNA reads as TGCAGTGCTAGTCAGGGGAACACTGAAGCTTTCTTT.